One and the same sample provided the 11 T cell receptor beta chains below, sequenced in a study of blood T cell repertoires in COVID-19. The repertoire was sequenced with immunoSEQ multiplex PCR; TCRdb's copy has only in-frame clones and lacks some. Among fewer than 300,000 clones, roughly 80% were seen once, and the ten largest hold approximately 2.6%. The sample comprised peripheral blood. Every receptor here comes from a woman in her 70s with active or convalescent COVID-19.

The chain employs TRBV11-2 and TRBJ1-2; no clear D gene. CDR3 size: 14 residues. The V end was cut by 1 base, the J end by 0 bases, with 6 bases between. CDR1 and CDR2 (germline): SGHAT, FQNNGV. The CDR3 nucleotides read TGTGCCAGCAGCTTAGGCGGAGCTAACTATGGCTACACCTTC. This translates into CASSLGGANYGYTF.

V usage is TRBV3-1 (or the pseudogene TRBV3-2) and J usage is TRBJ2-2; 8 nucleotides match TRBD1. There are 17 residues in the CDR3. CDR1 is LGHDT and CDR2 is YNNKEL in the germline V gene (reference sequence). Losses at the gene ends were 4 bases for V and 7 bases for J; bases not matched to a gene: 14. The CDR3 nucleotides are TGTGCCAGCAGCCCCATGAGGACAGGGCAACTGGGCGGGGAGCTGTTTTTT. Protein product: CASSPMRTGQLGGELFF.

The chain carries TRBV6-5 and TRBJ1-2; 9 bases are shared with TRBD1. This CDR3 is built from 15 residues. Germline assignment: CDR1 MNHEY and CDR2 SVGAGI. The junction had 10 bases not matched to a gene; V was cut back by 7 bases and J by 4 bases. DNA of the CDR3: TGTGCCAGCAAATTACAGGGGGCAAACCCCTATGGCTACACCTTC. Translated: CASKLQGANPYGYTF.

The J gene is TRBJ2-7, the V gene TRBV3-1 (or the pseudogene TRBV3-2), with a tentative D call TRBD2 (6 bases). V was clipped by 2 bases and J by 4 bases, with 12 bases between them. The CDR3 is 14 amino acids. CDR1 is LGHDT and CDR2 is YNNKEL in the germline V gene (reference sequence). Here the CDR3 DNA reads TGTGCCAGCAGCCAATTGGCAGGGAGGTACGAGCAGTACTTC. Translation: CASSQLAGRYEQYF.

This CDR3 is CASSQAQQGNTEAFF. The CDR3 DNA is TGTGCCAGCAGTCAGGCCCAGCAGGGGAACACTGAAGCTTTCTTT. The V call is TRBV6-5, the J call TRBJ1-1; D might be TRBD1 (5 bases). This CDR3 comprises 15 residues. Germline CDR1 and CDR2: MNHEY and SVGAGI. The V and J ends lost 5 bases and 1 base respectively, with 14 bases between them.

Concerning this clone: The junction differs from germline at one of its ends, possibly a read error. The chain joins TRBV5-4 to TRBJ1-2; no firm D call. Germline lookup yields CDR1 SGHNT and CDR2 YYREEE (reference sequence). The length of the CDR3 is 14 residues. The CDR3 nucleotides read TGTGCCAGCACCTTGGAGCGGAGGGACTATGGCTACACCTTC. Protein product: CASTLERRDYGYTF.

This clone was seen only once. The rearrangement uses TRBV4-1 and TRBJ1-3; TRBD1 might be the D (5 bases). V was shortened by 4 bases and J by 4 bases, with 11 bases between the two germline ends. The CDR3 runs 14 residues. Per the germline V gene, CDR1 is MGHRA and CDR2 is YSYEKL. CDR3 sequence (DNA): TGCGCCAGCAGCCTGGCAAGACAGGGAAACACCATATATTTT. This translates into CASSLARQGNTIYF.

The CDR3: CASKDDGSSYEQYF. The CDR3 bases are TGTGCCAGTAAGGATGACGGGAGCTCCTACGAGCAGTACTTC. V usage is TRBV19 and J usage is TRBJ2-7, with a possible D match to TRBD2 (6 bases). CDR1 is LNHDA and CDR2 is SQIVND in the germline V gene (reference sequence). The germline V and J ends were trimmed by 7 bases and 0 bases, with 13 bases remaining between them. This CDR3 has 14 amino acids. Supplemented by reference TRBV19 and TRBJ2-7, the full variable domain reads DGGITQSPKYLFRKEGQNVTLSCEQNLNHDAMYWYRQDPGQGLRLIYYSQIVNDFQKGDIAEGYSVSREKKESFPLTVTSAQKNPTAFYLCASKDDGSSYEQYFGPGTRLTVT.

In this sample, this clone turned up once. V gene TRBV11-2 combines with J gene TRBJ2-3; 8 positions agree with TRBD1. Germline loops: CDR1 SGHAT, CDR2 FQNNGV. This CDR3 has 15 amino acids. The V and J ends lost 5 bases and 2 bases, in that order; junction bases with no gene match: 6. In DNA, the CDR3 is TGTGCCAGCAGCCCCAGGGGGCGCGACACAGATACGCAGTATTTT. Translation: CASSPRGRDTDTQYF.

This sequence joins TRBV5-4 and TRBJ2-3; no clear D. Trimming took 0 bases from V and 1 from J, leaving 9 bases between them. The CDR3 is 15 residues long. The germline V gene encodes CDR1 SGHNT and CDR2 YYREEE (reference sequence). CDR3 loop: CASSLERAGTDTQYF. The CDR3 DNA reads as TGTGCCAGCAGCTTGGAGCGAGCAGGCACAGATACGCAGTATTTT.

The CDR3 DNA reads TGTGCCATCAGTGAGATGGTAGCGGCAGGATACGAGCAGTACTTC. This codes for CAISEMVAAGYEQYF. The rearrangement joins TRBV10-3 to TRBJ2-7, with D maybe TRBD2 (6 bases). CDR3 length equals 15 residues. V dropped 2 bases and J dropped 4 bases, with 15 bases sitting between them. Germline-derived CDR1 and CDR2 are ENHRY and SYGVKD.